Listed here are 14 T cell receptor beta chains from one sample, sequenced in a study of radiation and T cells in renal cell carcinoma. Generated by immunoSEQ multiplex PCR, the TCRdb table keeps only in-frame clones and is missing some. The profile shows approximately 90,000 clones, 85% of them singletons. Specified time point: blood 4 weeks post-SBRT, at nephrectomy. As to treatment: 15 Gy SBRT to primary tumor, nephrectomy 4 weeks later. The material was blood, obtained from a patient whose treatment included radiotherapy and nephrectomy. The receptors derive from a man in his fifties with renal cell carcinoma.

The chain uses TRBV29-1 and TRBJ1-2, with D possibly being TRBD1 (5 bases). In germline, CDR1 is SQVTM, CDR2 ANQGSEA. The CDR3 has 14 residues. Between the trimmed V and J ends, which lost 7 bases and 5 bases, there was a span of 20 bases. CDR3: CSAQIGVGEYGYTF. The CDR3 region has the DNA TGCAGCGCCCAAATAGGGGTTGGGGAATATGGCTACACCTTC. Full variable domain (outside the CDR3, taken from reference TRBV29-1 and TRBJ1-2): SAVISQKPSRDICQRGTSLTIQCQVDSQVTMMFWYRQQPGQSLTLIATANQGSEATYESGFVIDKFPISRPNLTFSTLTVSNMSPEDSSIYLCSAQIGVGEYGYTFGSGTRLTVV.

This chain links TRBV10-1 with TRBJ2-3; D unresolved. V dropped 0 bases and J dropped 8 bases, with 9 bases sitting between them. Germline V lookup: CDR1 WNHNN, CDR2 SYGVQD (reference sequence). There are 13 residues in the CDR3. CDR3 loop: CASSESTHGTQYF. DNA of the CDR3: TGCGCCAGCAGTGAGTCGACACATGGTACGCAGTATTTT.

This CDR3 is CAWSDRSYEQYF. CDR3 bases: TGTGCCTGGAGTGACAGATCCTACGAGCAGTACTTC. The V call is TRBV30, the J call TRBJ2-7; D remains unclear. Trimming left V 1 base short and J 1 base short, with 5 bases between. The CDR3 contains 12 residues. Germline V gene lookup returns CDR1 GTSNPN and CDR2 SVGIG (reference sequence).

V usage is TRBV5-1 and J usage is TRBJ2-7; 11 bases map to TRBD1. This CDR3 has 16 amino acids. Trimming at V came to 4 bases and at J to 5 bases, leaving 11 bases not matched to a gene. Germline V gene lookup returns CDR1 SGHRS and CDR2 YFSETQ. CDR3 DNA: TGCGCCAGCAGCCCTCGGGGACAGGGGGTTCGTAACGAGCAGTACTTC. It is translated as CASSPRGQGVRNEQYF. Supplemented by reference TRBV5-1 and TRBJ2-7, the full variable domain reads KAGVTQTPRYLIKTRGQQVTLSCSPISGHRSVSWYQQTPGQGLQFLFEYFSETQRNKGNFPGRFSGRQFSNSRSEMNVSTLELGDSALYLCASSPRGQGVRNEQYFGPGTRLTVT.

This clone was seen a few times. This chain connects TRBV29-1 to TRBJ1-1; the D is unclear. Germline V lookup: CDR1 SQVTM, CDR2 ANQGSEA. This CDR3 spans 14 amino acids. V was shortened by 7 bases and J by 1 base, with 16 bases between the two germline ends. CDR3 sequence reads: CSAGSRKGNTEAFF. The CDR3 DNA sequence: TGCAGCGCTGGATCCAGGAAAGGGAACACTGAAGCTTTCTTT.

The rearrangement uses TRBV6-1 and TRBJ2-5, with D possibly TRBD1 on 6 matching bases. The V gene lost 7 bases and the J gene lost 2 bases, with 14 bases spanning the gap. The CDR3 is 14 residues long. The V gene's germline CDR1 is MNHNS and CDR2 SASEGT. The CDR3 DNA sequence: TGTGCCAGCACCACCGGGACATCACAAGAGACCCAGTACTTC. This sequence encodes CASTTGTSQETQYF.

The chain is built from TRBV7-9 and TRBJ1-4; D is unresolved. There are 15 residues in the CDR3. V was cut by 3 bases and J by 1 base, with 9 bases left in between. Germline V lookup: CDR1 SEHNR, CDR2 FQNEAQ (reference sequence). The CDR3: CASSFGRGTNEKLFF. CDR3 nucleotide sequence: TGTGCCAGCAGCTTTGGGCGTGGAACTAATGAAAAACTGTTTTTT.

This chain uses TRBV7-2 with TRBJ2-5; the D gene is possibly TRBD2 (5 bases). Trimming removed 6 bases from V and 10 bases from J, with 21 bases in between. Germline lookup yields CDR1 SGHTA and CDR2 FQGNSA. The CDR3 runs to 14 residues. The CDR3 DNA reads TGTGCCAGCAGTTCTCAGACGGACTCGAGGAACCAGTACTTC. It is translated as CASSSQTDSRNQYF.

This clone was seen only a few times. V gene TRBV5-1 combines with J gene TRBJ1-1; the match to TRBD1 covers 9 bases. CDR3 length equals 14 residues. Germline CDR1 is SGHRS and CDR2 is YFSETQ. V shed 4 bases, J shed 5 bases, and the junction held 6 bases outside the gene matches. DNA of the CDR3: TGCGCCAGCAGCGGAACAGGGGGCTGGACTGAAGCTTTCTTT. Protein product: CASSGTGGWTEAFF.

This clone showed up just once. The chain links TRBV18 to TRBJ2-5; D unclear. Per germline, CDR1 KGHSH and CDR2 LQKENI. V was trimmed by 1 base and J by 7 bases, leaving 10 bases between them. This CDR3 has 13 residues. The CDR3 nucleotides read TGTGCCAGCTCACCACAACGAGGTGGGACCCAGTACTTC. It yields the protein CASSPQRGGTQYF.

The chain recombines TRBV23-1 with TRBJ1-3; D might be TRBD1 (5 bases). TRBV23-1 is an ORF, and what it does is uncertain. V dropped 2 bases and J dropped 10 bases, with 6 bases sitting between them. CDR3 length: 11 amino acids. In nucleotides, the CDR3 is TGCGCCAGCAGTCAAGGGGGGACCATATATTTT. Translation: CASSQGGTIYF.

The V and J genes are TRBV7-6 and TRBJ1-1; D is unclear. Germline lookup yields CDR1 SGHVS and CDR2 FNYEAQ. CDR3 size: 14 residues. V was clipped by 1 base and J by 3 bases, with 9 bases between them. CDR3: CASSLVSGDTEAFF. As DNA, the CDR3 is TGTGCCAGCAGCTTAGTCTCGGGCGACACTGAAGCTTTCTTT.

V is TRBV2 and J is TRBJ2-2, with 8 bases fitting TRBD2. Germline V gives CDR1 SNHLY, CDR2 FYNNEI. CDR3 length equals 17 residues. V shed 1 base, J shed 2 bases, and the junction held 6 bases outside the gene matches. CDR3 protein: CASSEEASGPNTGELFF. The CDR3, as DNA: TGTGCCAGCAGTGAAGAGGCTAGCGGGCCCAACACCGGGGAGCTGTTTTTT.

This clone was observed a handful of times. J is TRBJ1-1 and V is TRBV5-5; the D gene is possibly TRBD1 (5 bases). This CDR3 contains 14 residues. Germline V gene data show CDR1 as SGHKS and CDR2 as YYEKEE (reference sequence). V was clipped by 1 base and J by 11 bases, with 18 bases between them. The DNA of the CDR3 is TGTGCCAGCAGCTTGATGAATAGAGGGACGGGGGCTTTCTTT. Amino acids: CASSLMNRGTGAFF.